The sequence of this T cell receptor beta chain was determined in a study of T-cell reconstitution after alpha-beta-depleted transplantation in children. Details on this clonotype: What it binds is not known.

Study conclusions and caveats: Recipient T cells and thymic progenitors that survived were the source of the high TCRbeta diversity seen at day 60 in some patients. A year had passed since transplant, and T-cell counts and diversity by then came mostly from newly produced T cells. At around two months after transplant, the alpha-beta T cells were reportedly derived from several hundred expanded clones that came from non-depleted graft cells.

V lost 4 bases and J 3 bases, leaving 10 bases between the germline ends. CDR1 and CDR2 from the germline V gene are MGHRA and YSYEKL. CDR3 size: 13 residues. Unique molecular identifiers were incorporated when the TCRbeta library was constructed. TCRdb ran MiXCR on the PCR reads and lists one entry per CDR3 protein. The sample holds about 900,000 distinct CDR3 sequences, about 29% seen once. This chain connects TRBV4-1 to TRBJ2-7; D is perhaps TRBD1 (6 bases). The source of this sequence is a boy younger than two who had a stem cell transplant for SCID, so the T cells may come from the graft donor. The specimen comprised PBMCs, mostly from graft donor cells, sampled 360 days after TCRalphabeta/CD19-depleted stem cell transplant. In DNA, the CDR3 is TGCGCCAGCAGCCGGTCACAGGGCTACGAGCAGTACTTC. It is translated as CASSRSQGYEQYF.